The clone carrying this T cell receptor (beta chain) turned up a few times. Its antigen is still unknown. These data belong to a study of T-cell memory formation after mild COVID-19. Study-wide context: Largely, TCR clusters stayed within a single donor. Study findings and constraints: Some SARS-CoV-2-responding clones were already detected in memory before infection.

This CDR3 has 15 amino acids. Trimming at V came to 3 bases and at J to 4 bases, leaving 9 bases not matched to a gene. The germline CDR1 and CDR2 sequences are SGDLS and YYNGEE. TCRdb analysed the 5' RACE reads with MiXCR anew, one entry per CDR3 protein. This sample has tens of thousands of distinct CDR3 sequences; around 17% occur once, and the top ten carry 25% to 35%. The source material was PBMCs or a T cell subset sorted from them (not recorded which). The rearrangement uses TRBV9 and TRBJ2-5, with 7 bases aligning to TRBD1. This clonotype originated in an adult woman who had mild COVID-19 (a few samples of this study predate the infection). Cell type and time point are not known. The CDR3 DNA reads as TGTGCCAGCAGCGGACACAGGGGATCGGGAGAGACCCAGTACTTC. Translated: CASSGHRGSGETQYF.